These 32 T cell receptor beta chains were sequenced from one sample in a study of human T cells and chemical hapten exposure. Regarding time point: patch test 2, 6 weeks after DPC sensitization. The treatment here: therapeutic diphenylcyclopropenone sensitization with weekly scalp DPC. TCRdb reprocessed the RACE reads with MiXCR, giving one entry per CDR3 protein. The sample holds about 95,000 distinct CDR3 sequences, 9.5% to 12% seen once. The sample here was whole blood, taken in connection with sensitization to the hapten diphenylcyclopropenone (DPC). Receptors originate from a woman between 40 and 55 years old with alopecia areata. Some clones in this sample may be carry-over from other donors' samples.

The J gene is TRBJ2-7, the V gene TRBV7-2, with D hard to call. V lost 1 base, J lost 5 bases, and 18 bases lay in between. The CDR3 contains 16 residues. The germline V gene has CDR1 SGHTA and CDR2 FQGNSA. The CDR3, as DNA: TGTGCCAGCAGCTTAGAAGTGCAGGCTCCTCCCGACGAGCAGTACTTC. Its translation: CASSLEVQAPPDEQYF.

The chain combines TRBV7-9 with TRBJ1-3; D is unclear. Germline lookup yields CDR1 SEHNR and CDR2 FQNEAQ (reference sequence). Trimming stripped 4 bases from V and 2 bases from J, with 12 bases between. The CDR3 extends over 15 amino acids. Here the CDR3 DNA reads TGTGCCAGCAGCTCGACCCTGAACCCTGGAAACACCATATATTTT. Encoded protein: CASSSTLNPGNTIYF.

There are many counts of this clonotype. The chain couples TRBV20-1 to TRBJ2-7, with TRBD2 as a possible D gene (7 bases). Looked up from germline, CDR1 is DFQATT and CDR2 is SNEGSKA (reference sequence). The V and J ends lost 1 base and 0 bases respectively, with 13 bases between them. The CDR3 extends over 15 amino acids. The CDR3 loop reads CSARVGGGDSYEQYF. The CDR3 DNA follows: TGCAGTGCTAGAGTAGGGGGGGGAGACTCCTACGAGCAGTACTTC.

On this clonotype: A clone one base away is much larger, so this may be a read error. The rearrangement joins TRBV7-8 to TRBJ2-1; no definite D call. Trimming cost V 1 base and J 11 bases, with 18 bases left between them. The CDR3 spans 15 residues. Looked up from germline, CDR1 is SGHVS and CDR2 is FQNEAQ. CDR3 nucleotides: TGTGCCAGCAGCTTAGGTGGCTCAAGGAAGAGTCAGCAGTTCTTC. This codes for CASSLGGSRKSQQFF.

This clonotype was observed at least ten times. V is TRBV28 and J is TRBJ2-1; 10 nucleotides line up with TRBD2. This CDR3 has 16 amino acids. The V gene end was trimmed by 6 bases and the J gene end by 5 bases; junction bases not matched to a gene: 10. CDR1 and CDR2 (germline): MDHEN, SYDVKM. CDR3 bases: TGTGCCAGCAGCAACCCTAGCGGGAGTTCCCACAATGAGCAGTTCTTC. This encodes CASSNPSGSSHNEQFF.

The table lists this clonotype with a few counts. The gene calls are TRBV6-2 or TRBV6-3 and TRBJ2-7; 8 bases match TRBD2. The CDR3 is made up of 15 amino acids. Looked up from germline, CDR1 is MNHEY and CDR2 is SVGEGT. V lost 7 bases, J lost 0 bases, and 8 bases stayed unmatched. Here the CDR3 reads CASKKAGTSSYEQYF. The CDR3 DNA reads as TGTGCCAGCAAGAAAGCCGGGACTAGCTCCTACGAGCAGTACTTC.

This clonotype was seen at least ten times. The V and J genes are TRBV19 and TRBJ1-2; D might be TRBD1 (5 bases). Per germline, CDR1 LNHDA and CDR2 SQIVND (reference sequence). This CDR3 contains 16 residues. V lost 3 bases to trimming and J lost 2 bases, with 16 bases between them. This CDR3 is CASSIGPDTSNYGYTF. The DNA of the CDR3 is TGTGCCAGTAGTATCGGCCCGGACACATCCAACTATGGCTACACCTTC.

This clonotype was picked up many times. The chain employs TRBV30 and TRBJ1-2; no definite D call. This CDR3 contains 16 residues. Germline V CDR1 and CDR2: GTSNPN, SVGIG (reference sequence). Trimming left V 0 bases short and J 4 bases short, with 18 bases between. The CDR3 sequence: CAWSVREVRVRYGYTF. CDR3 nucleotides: TGTGCCTGGAGTGTACGGGAAGTTAGGGTCCGCTATGGCTACACCTTC. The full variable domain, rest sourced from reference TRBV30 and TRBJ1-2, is SQTIHQWPATLVQPVGSPLSLECTVEGTSNPNLYWYRQAAGRGLQLLFYSVGIGQISSEVPQNLSASRPQDRQFILSSKKLLLSDSGFYLCAWSVREVRVRYGYTFGSGTRLTVV.

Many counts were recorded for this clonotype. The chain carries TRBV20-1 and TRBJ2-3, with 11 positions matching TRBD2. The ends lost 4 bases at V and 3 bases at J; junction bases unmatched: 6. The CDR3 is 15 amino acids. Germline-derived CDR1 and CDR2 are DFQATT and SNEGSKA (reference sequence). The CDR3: CSATLLAGGTDTQYF. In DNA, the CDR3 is TGCAGTGCTACTCTTTTAGCGGGAGGGACAGATACGCAGTATTTT.

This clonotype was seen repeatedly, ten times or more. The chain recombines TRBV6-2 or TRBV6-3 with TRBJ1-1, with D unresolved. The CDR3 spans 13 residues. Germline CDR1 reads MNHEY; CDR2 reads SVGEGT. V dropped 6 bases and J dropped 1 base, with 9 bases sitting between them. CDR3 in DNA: TGTGCCAGCAGCCGCGTCGCGAACACTGAAGCTTTCTTT. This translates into CASSRVANTEAFF.

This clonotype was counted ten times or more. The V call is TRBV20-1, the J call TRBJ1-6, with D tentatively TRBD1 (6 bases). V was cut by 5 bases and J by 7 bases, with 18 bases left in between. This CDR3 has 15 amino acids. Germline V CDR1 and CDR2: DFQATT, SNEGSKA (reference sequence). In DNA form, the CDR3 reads TGCAGTGCTTTTGGCGGGGGGCAGTACAATTCACCCCTCCACTTT. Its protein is CSAFGGGQYNSPLHF.

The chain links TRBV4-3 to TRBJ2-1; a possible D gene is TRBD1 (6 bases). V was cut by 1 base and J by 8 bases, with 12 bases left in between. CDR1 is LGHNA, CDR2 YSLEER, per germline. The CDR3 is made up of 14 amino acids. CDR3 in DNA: TGCGCCAGCAGCCAAGGGGACACCACCGATGAGCAGTTCTTC. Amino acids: CASSQGDTTDEQFF.

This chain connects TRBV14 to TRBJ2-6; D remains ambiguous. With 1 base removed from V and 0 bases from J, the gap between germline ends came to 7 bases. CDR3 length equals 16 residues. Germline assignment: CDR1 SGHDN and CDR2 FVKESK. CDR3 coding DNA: TGTGCCAGCAGCCAAGGGCGGCCCTCTGGGGCCAACGTCCTGACTTTC. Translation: CASSQGRPSGANVLTF.

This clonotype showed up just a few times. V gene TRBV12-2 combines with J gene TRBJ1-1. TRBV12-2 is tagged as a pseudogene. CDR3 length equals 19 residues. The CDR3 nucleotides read TGTGCAAGTCGCTTAGCGAGGCCCACGGGAGACATGCGGTGCACTGAAGCTTTCTTT. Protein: CASRLARPTGDMRCTEAFF.

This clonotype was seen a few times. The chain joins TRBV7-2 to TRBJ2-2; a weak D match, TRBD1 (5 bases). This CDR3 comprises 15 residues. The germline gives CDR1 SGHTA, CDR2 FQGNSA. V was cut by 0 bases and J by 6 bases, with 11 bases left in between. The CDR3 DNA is TGTGCCAGCAGCTTAGCCCAGGGCCGGTCCGGGGAGCTGTTTTTT. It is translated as CASSLAQGRSGELFF.

CDR3 protein: CASLGNMRGATNEKLFF. The CDR3 region has the DNA TGTGCCAGCTTAGGTAACATGAGGGGGGCGACTAATGAAAAACTGTTTTTT. The chain carries TRBV28 and TRBJ1-4; the D gene is possibly TRBD1 (6 bases). Per the germline V gene, CDR1 is MDHEN and CDR2 is SYDVKM. V dropped 8 bases and J dropped 2 bases, with 21 bases sitting between them. This CDR3 is built from 17 residues.

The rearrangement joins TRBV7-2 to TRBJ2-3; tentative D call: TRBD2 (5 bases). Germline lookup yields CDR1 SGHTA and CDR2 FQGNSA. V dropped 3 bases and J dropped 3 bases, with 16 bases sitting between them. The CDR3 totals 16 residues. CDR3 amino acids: CASSLGPSRGTDTQYF. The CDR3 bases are TGTGCCAGCAGCTTGGGCCCCTCCCGAGGGACAGATACGCAGTATTTT. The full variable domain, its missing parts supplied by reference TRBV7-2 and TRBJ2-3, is GAGVSQSPSNKVTEKGKDVELRCDPISGHTALYWYRQSLGQGLEFLIYFQGNSAPDKSGLPSDRFSAERTGGSVSTLTIQRTQQEDSAVYLCASSLGPSRGTDTQYFGPGTRLTVL.

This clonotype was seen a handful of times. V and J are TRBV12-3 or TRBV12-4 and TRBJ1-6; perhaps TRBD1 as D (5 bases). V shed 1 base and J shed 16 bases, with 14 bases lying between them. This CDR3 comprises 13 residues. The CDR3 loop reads CASSLVWGGDLHF. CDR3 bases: TGTGCCAGCAGTTTAGTTTGGGGAGGGGATCTCCACTTT.

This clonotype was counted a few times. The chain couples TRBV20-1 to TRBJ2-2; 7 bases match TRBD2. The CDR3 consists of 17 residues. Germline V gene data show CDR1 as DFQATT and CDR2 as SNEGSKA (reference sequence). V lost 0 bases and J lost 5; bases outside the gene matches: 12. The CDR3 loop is CSARDPGGRWGTGELFF. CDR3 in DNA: TGCAGTGCTAGAGATCCGGGCGGGAGATGGGGAACCGGGGAGCTGTTTTTT.

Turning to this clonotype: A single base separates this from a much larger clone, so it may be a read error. The DNA for the CDR3 is TGTGCCAGCATCTCTGAGGGGGCCTACAATGAGCAGTTCTTC. Its translation is CASISEGAYNEQFF. The J gene is TRBJ2-1, the V gene TRBV7-2, with D possibly TRBD1 on 6 matching bases. The CDR3 loop spans 14 amino acids. V was clipped by 7 bases and J by 2 bases, with 12 bases between them. Germline loops: CDR1 SGHTA, CDR2 FQGNSA.

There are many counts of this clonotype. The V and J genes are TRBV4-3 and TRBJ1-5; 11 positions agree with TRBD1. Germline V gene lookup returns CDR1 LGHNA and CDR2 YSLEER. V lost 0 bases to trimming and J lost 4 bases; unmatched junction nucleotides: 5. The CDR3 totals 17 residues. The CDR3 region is CASSQDRTGGRNQPQHF. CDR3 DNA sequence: TGCGCCAGCAGCCAAGATCGGACAGGGGGCAGAAATCAGCCCCAGCATTTT.

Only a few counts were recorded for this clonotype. The DNA of the CDR3 is TGTGCCAGCAGCCGAACGGACAGAGGGACTGAAGCTTTCTTT. Residues: CASSRTDRGTEAFF. The V and J genes are TRBV7-6 and TRBJ1-1; TRBD1 is a possible D gene (6 bases). Germline V gives CDR1 SGHVS, CDR2 FNYEAQ. The CDR3 is made up of 14 amino acids. Trimming removed 5 bases from V and 5 bases from J, with 15 bases in between.

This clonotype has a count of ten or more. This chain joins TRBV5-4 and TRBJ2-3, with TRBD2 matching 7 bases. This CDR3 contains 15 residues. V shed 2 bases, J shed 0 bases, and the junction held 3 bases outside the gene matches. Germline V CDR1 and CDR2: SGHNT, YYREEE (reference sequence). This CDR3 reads CASSFSGASTDTQYF. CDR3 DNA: TGTGCCAGCAGCTTCAGCGGGGCAAGCACAGATACGCAGTATTTT.

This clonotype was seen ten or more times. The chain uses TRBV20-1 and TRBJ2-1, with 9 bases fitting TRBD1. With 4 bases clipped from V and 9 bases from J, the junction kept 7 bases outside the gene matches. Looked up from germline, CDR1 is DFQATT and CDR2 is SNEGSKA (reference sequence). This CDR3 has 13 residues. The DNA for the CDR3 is TGCAGTGCTATAGGACAGGGGTTTCTTGAGCAGTTCTTC. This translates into CSAIGQGFLEQFF.

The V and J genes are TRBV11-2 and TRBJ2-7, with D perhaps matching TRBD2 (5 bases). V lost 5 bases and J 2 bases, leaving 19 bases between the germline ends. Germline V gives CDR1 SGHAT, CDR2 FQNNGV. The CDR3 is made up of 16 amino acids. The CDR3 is CASSPPGSFSPYEQYF. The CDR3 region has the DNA TGTGCCAGCAGCCCCCCGGGGAGTTTCAGCCCCTACGAGCAGTACTTC.

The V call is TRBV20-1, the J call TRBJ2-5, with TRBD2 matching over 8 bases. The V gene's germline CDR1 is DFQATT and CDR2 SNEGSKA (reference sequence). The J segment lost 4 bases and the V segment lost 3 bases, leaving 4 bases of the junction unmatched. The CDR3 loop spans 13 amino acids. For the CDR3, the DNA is TGCAGTGCTAGGAGAGCGGGGGTAGAGACCCAGTACTTC. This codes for CSARRAGVETQYF.

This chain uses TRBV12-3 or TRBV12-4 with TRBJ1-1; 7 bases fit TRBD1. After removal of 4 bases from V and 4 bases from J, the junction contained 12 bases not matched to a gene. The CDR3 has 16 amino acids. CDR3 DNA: TGTGCCAGCAGTTCCCCCCGGCGACAGGGTGGCACTGAAGCTTTCTTT. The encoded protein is CASSSPRRQGGTEAFF.

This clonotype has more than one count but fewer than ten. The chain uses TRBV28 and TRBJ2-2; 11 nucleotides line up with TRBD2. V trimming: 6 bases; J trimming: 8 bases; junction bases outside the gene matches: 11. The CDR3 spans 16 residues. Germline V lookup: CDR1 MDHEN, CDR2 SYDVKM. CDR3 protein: CASSHSGTSGSGELFF. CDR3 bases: TGTGCCAGCAGCCATTCCGGGACTAGCGGATCTGGGGAGCTGTTTTTT.

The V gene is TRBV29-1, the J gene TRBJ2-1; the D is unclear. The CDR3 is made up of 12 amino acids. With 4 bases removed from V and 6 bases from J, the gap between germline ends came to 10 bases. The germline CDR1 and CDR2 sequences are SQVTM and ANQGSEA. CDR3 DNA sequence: TGCAGCGTTGGGGCAACCAGCAATGAGCAGTTCTTC. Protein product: CSVGATSNEQFF.

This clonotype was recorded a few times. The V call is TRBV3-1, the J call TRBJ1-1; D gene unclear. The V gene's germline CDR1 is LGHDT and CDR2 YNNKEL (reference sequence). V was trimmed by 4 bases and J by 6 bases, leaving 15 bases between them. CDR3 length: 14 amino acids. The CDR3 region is CASSPRYGESEAFF. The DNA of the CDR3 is TGTGCCAGCAGCCCCCGGTATGGGGAATCTGAAGCTTTCTTT.

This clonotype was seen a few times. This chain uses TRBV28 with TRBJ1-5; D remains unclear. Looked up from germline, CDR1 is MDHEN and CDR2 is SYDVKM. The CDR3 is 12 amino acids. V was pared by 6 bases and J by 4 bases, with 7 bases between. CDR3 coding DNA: TGTGCCAGCAGCCGGGTAAATCAGCCCCAGCATTTT. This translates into CASSRVNQPQHF. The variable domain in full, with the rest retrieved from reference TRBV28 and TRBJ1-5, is DVKVTQSSRYLVKRTGEKVFLECVQDMDHENMFWYRQDPGLGLRLIYFSYDVKMKEKGDIPEGYSVSREKKERFSLILESASTNQTSMYLCASSRVNQPQHFGDGTRLSIL.

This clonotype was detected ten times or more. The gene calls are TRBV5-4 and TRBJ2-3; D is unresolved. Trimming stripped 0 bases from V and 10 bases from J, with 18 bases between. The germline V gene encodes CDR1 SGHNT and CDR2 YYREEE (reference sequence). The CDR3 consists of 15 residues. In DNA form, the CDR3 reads TGTGCCAGCAGCTTGGGTGGCGGCCCCGAGGATGCGCAGTATTTT. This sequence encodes CASSLGGGPEDAQYF.